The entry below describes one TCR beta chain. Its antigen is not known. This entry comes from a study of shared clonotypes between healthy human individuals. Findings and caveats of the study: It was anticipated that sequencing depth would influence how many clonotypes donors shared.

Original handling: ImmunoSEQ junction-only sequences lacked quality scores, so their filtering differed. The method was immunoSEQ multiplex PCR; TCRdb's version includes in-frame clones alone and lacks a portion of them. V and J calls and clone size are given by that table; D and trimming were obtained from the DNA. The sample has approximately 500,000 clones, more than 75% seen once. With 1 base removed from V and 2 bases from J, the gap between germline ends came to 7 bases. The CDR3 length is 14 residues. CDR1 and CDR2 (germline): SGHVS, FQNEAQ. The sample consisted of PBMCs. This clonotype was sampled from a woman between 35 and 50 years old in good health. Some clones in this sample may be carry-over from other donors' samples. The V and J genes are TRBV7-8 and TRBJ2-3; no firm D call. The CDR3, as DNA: TGTGCCAGCAGCTTAGGGATAAACACAGATACGCAGTATTTT. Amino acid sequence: CASSLGINTDTQYF.